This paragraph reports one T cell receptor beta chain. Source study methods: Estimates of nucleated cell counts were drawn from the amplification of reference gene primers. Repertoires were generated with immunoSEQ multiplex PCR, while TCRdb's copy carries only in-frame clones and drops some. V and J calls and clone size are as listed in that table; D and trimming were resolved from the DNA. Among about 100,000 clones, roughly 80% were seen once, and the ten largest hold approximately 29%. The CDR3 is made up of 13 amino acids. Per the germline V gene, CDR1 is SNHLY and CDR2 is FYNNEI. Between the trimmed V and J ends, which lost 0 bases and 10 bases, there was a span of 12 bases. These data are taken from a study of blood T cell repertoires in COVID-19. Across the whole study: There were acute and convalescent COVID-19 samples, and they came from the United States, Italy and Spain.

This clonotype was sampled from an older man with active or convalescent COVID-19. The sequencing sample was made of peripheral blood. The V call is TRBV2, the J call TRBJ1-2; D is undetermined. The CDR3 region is CASSEALRHHYTF. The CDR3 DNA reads TGTGCCAGCAGTGAAGCGCTCCGACACCACTACACCTTC.